What follows is one T cell receptor (beta chain) and its context. What antigen it recognizes has not been identified. No clone much larger than this one lies a single base away; base qualities are absent. The CDR3 measures 14 amino acids from cysteine to phenylalanine. This entry keeps only the CDR3 DNA: 42 bases, framed from base 1. Cut back by 5 bases and 3 bases, the V and J ends lie 14 bases apart. From the germline V gene (reference sequence), CDR1 is GTSNPN and CDR2 is SVGIG. TCRdb records Illumina HiSeq 1500 as the sequencer. The public reads were run again by TCRdb, first through fastp at Q25 and then through MiXCR, and only productive beta chains were kept. Every entry covers one CDR3 protein and lists the most common genes and DNA from its rows. The sample table shows 340,000 or so distinct CDR3 sequences, and 20% to 25% are seen once. More than 10% of the sample belongs to the ten largest clones.

The data are from a study of T cell repertoires in cytomegalovirus infection (dated by TCRdb to the late 2010s). Regarding the study in general: Alongside well-studied HLA-B-restricted epitopes, the peptide stimulations were aimed at recently identified HLA-C-restricted CMV epitopes, whose presentation resists viral immunomodulation. Because public TCR beta signatures pointed to carriage of CMV infection together with the matching HLA type, the HLA type of each donor mattered for the analysis. Study-wide findings and limitations: The ex vivo response was dominated by HLA-C-restricted CMV-specific TCR beta clonotypes, and the single most frequent clonotype in two of eight donors was supplied by these HLA-C-restricted clonotypes. In both this cohort and an independent cohort of 352 donors, the cumulative frequency of public TCR beta family members distinguished carriers of CMV infection plus the relevant HLA type.

The sample's treatment or condition label, in plain terms: in vitro stimulation with specific CMV peptide epitopes to enrich CMV-specific T cells. Sequenced here: cultured PBMCs, sampled from culture after CMV antigen stimulation. This TCR derives from a human donor in good health (CMV status not recorded). Some clones in this sample may be carry-over from other donors' samples. The chain is encoded by TRBV30 joined to TRBJ1-5; the D gene remains uncertain. The DNA sequence is given as TGTGCCTGGGCGAGAGACGGTTACAATCAGCCCCAGCATTTT. It specifies CAWARDGYNQPQHF.